A selection of T cell receptor beta chains follows, all from one sample in a study of identical twins. TCRdb re-analysed the 5' RACE reads in MiXCR, keeping a single row per CDR3 protein. The repertoire holds approximately 210,000 distinct CDR3 sequences, approximately 7.1% seen once, with roughly 15% in the top ten. These records were also assigned to another study, of T cells expressing NK-cell markers.

Specimen: CD8+ T cells sorted from blood. The receptor source for this set is a young woman in good health. The CDR3 runs from the conserved cysteine through the conserved F or W. Fields, in order: V gene, J gene, D gene, clone size, CDR3 protein, CDR3 DNA. D genes are given only for firm matches. Clone sizes are given selectively: once, few, many, or a class where the clone is expanded.

TRBV7-9	TRBJ1-5	-	many	CASSFSVPNQPQHF	TGTGCCAGCAGCTTTTCTGTCCCAAATCAGCCCCAGCATTTT
TRBV6-2/TRBV6-3	TRBJ2-2	-	-	CASSYSRPGELFF	TGTGCCAGCAGTTACTCTCGTCCGGGGGAGCTGTTTTTT
TRBV18	TRBJ1-2	TRBD1	-	CASSPYDRGDYTF	TGTGCCAGCTCACCATACGACAGGGGAGACTACACCTTC
TRBV4-1	TRBJ2-2	TRBD2	-	CASSQEQRGGWSTGELFF	TGCGCCAGCAGCCAAGAACAGCGGGGGGGCTGGAGCACCGGGGAGCTGTTTTTT
TRBV6-2/TRBV6-3	TRBJ2-7	TRBD2	many	CASSLAGEGDEQYF	TGTGCCAGCAGTCTAGCGGGAGAAGGGGACGAGCAGTACTTC
TRBV19	TRBJ1-2	TRBD1	few	CASSTYLGQGGGYTF	TGTGCCAGTAGTACCTACCTCGGACAGGGCGGAGGCTACACCTTC
TRBV5-4	TRBJ1-2	TRBD1	few	CASSTGDGDGYTF	TGTGCCAGCAGCACAGGGGACGGGGATGGCTACACCTTC
TRBV11-2	TRBJ1-1	-	-	CASGPGRGLEAFF	TGTGCCAGCGGCCCCGGGCGGGGGCTCGAAGCTTTCTTT
TRBV7-2	TRBJ2-3	-	-	CASSLVGRGGDTQYF	TGTGCCAGCAGCTTAGTAGGCAGGGGGGGCGATACGCAGTATTTT
TRBV5-6	TRBJ2-5	-	few	CASSLPGRETQYF	TGTGCCAGCAGCTTGCCAGGGAGGGAGACCCAGTACTTC
TRBV11-2	TRBJ2-1	TRBD2	few	CASSGASGTSTYNEQFF	TGTGCCAGCAGTGGGGCCTCCGGGACTAGTACCTACAATGAGCAGTTCTTC
TRBV5-1	TRBJ2-1	TRBD2	few	CASSFDGGTYNEQFF	TGCGCCAGCAGCTTCGACGGGGGGACCTACAATGAGCAGTTCTTC
TRBV2	TRBJ2-1	-	-	CASSDFGGGEQFF	TGTGCCAGCAGTGATTTTGGAGGAGGTGAGCAGTTCTTC
TRBV7-8	TRBJ2-1	TRBD2	many	CASSLGSGRARHQFF	TGTGCCAGCAGCTTAGGAAGCGGGAGGGCCCGTCACCAGTTCTTC
TRBV12-3/TRBV12-4	TRBJ2-7	-	many	CASSYGQYYEQYF	TGTGCCAGCAGTTATGGACAGTACTACGAGCAGTACTTC
TRBV21-1	TRBJ2-7	-	many	CASSAQYEQYF	TGTGCCAGCAGCGCTCAGTACGAGCAGTACTTC
TRBV29-1	TRBJ2-2	-	few	CSVYSTSGELFF	TGCAGCGTTTACTCGACCTCTGGGGAGCTGTTTTTT
TRBV7-9	TRBJ1-1	-	-	CASSANQAFF	TGTGCCAGCAGCGCTAATCAAGCTTTCTTT
TRBV20-1	TRBJ1-2	TRBD1	few	CSAGEDRGLYGYTF	TGCAGTGCAGGGGAGGACAGGGGGCTCTATGGCTACACCTTC
TRBV29-1	TRBJ2-2	-	many	CSAIGGGELFF	TGCAGCGCCATCGGAGGCGGGGAGCTGTTTTTT
TRBV29-1	TRBJ2-2	-	many	CSVPSWTKASGELFF	TGCAGCGTCCCCTCGTGGACTAAGGCTTCCGGGGAGCTGTTTTTT
TRBV20-1	TRBJ2-1	-	-	CSAPGMKGKYNEQFF	TGCAGTGCCCCCGGGATGAAGGGAAAGTACAATGAGCAGTTCTTC
TRBV12-3/TRBV12-4	TRBJ2-7	-	many	CASSLGMYSEQYF	TGTGCCAGCAGTTTGGGGATGTACAGCGAGCAGTACTTC
TRBV7-2	TRBJ2-3	-	many	CASSFVVGTSATDTQYF	TGTGCCAGCAGCTTTGTCGTGGGGACATCCGCCACAGATACGCAGTATTTT
TRBV6-2/TRBV6-3	TRBJ1-1	-	-	CASSYGTKGGEAFF	TGTGCCAGCAGTTACGGCACTAAGGGGGGTGAAGCTTTCTTT
TRBV20-1	TRBJ2-3	-	few	CSALDRDTQYF	TGCAGTGCTCTCGACAGAGATACGCAGTATTTT
TRBV12-3/TRBV12-4	TRBJ2-2	-	few	CASVWRGRGTGELFF	TGTGCCAGCGTTTGGAGGGGGCGCGGCACCGGGGAGCTGTTTTTT
TRBV29-1	TRBJ1-1	-	few	CSVGGGATDTEAFF	TGCAGCGTTGGGGGGGGGGCTACGGACACTGAAGCTTTCTTT
TRBV5-1	TRBJ2-5	TRBD2	many	CASSKTSAIQETQYF	TGCGCCAGCAGCAAAACTAGCGCGATTCAAGAGACCCAGTACTTC
TRBV7-9	TRBJ2-7	-	many	CASSTKDRGPYEQYF	TGTGCCAGCAGCACAAAGGATCGGGGGCCTTACGAGCAGTACTTC
TRBV27	TRBJ2-7	TRBD2	-	CASSFAAGVIYEQYF	TGTGCCAGCAGTTTTGCAGCGGGAGTTATCTACGAGCAGTACTTC
TRBV29-1	TRBJ1-1	-	many	CSGGDRGGAFF	TGCAGCGGTGGGGACCGCGGGGGAGCTTTCTTT
TRBV13	TRBJ2-1	-	-	CASSLRSWRSSYNEQFF	TGTGCCAGCAGCTTAAGGTCCTGGCGGAGCTCCTACAATGAGCAGTTCTTC
TRBV30	TRBJ2-1	-	-	CACTSYNEQFF	TGTGCCTGCACTTCATACAATGAGCAGTTCTTC
TRBV21-1	TRBJ2-1	-	few	CANRGIYNEQFF	TGTGCCAACAGGGGTATCTATAATGAGCAGTTCTTC
TRBV19	TRBJ2-1	-	-	CATRTGFASYNEQFF	TGTGCCACCCGAACAGGGTTTGCCTCCTACAATGAGCAGTTCTTC
TRBV27	TRBJ1-5	-	-	CASSWSPGQPQHF	TGTGCCAGCAGTTGGTCGCCTGGTCAGCCCCAGCATTTT
TRBV7-2	TRBJ2-1	TRBD1	-	CASSLGLGGGGNEQFF	TGTGCCAGCAGCTTAGGTTTAGGGGGCGGAGGCAATGAGCAGTTCTTC
TRBV2	TRBJ2-7	TRBD1	few	CASRGDRGPNYEQYF	TGTGCCAGCAGGGGGGACAGGGGGCCTAACTACGAGCAGTACTTC
TRBV5-1	TRBJ2-1	-	many	CASSWAAGEQFF	TGCGCCAGCAGCTGGGCTGCCGGTGAGCAGTTCTTC
TRBV5-6	TRBJ2-3	-	few	CASSFGRITDTQYF	TGTGCCAGCAGCTTCGGTCGGATCACAGATACGCAGTATTTT
TRBV10-3	TRBJ1-1	-	-	CAISESWTVSAAFF	TGTGCCATCAGTGAGTCGTGGACAGTAAGTGCAGCTTTCTTT
TRBV6-1	TRBJ2-1	-	-	CASAEISSYNEQFF	TGTGCCAGCGCGGAGATAAGCTCCTACAATGAGCAGTTCTTC
TRBV9	TRBJ1-2	-	few	CASSVDSLDGYTF	TGTGCCAGCAGCGTAGACTCTTTAGATGGCTACACCTTC
TRBV9	TRBJ2-3	TRBD2	few	CASSGGTSLDTQYF	TGTGCCAGCAGCGGTGGGACTAGCCTGGATACGCAGTATTTT
TRBV12-3/TRBV12-4	TRBJ2-5	-	-	CASSLALTGIQETQYF	TGTGCCAGCAGTTTAGCGTTAACCGGGATTCAAGAGACCCAGTACTTC
TRBV20-1	TRBJ1-6	-	many	CSARERDSILALHF	TGCAGTGCTAGAGAAAGGGACTCGATTCTGGCCCTCCACTTT
TRBV12-3/TRBV12-4	TRBJ2-3	TRBD2	many	CASTDSGGGRRSTDTQYF	TGTGCCAGCACTGATAGCGGGGGGGGCCGTCGTAGCACAGATACGCAGTATTTT
TRBV29-1	TRBJ2-3	-	-	CSVESADTQYF	TGCAGCGTTGAATCTGCAGATACGCAGTATTTT
TRBV27	TRBJ2-1	-	few	CASSFISSAGYEQFF	TGTGCCAGCAGTTTCATCAGTAGCGCGGGCTATGAGCAGTTCTTC
TRBV4-3	TRBJ2-5	TRBD2	-	CASSQDLAGGAETQYF	TGCGCCAGCAGCCAAGACCTAGCGGGAGGAGCGGAGACCCAGTACTTC
TRBV9	TRBJ2-5	TRBD2	-	CASSPLAGLETQYF	TGTGCCAGCAGCCCATTAGCGGGGCTAGAGACCCAGTACTTC